This entry is about one TCR beta chain. Its antigen remains unidentified. V was clipped by 0 bases and J by 3 bases; unmatched bases: 13. This CDR3 is built from 18 residues. CDR1 is SGHNT, CDR2 YYREEE, per germline (reference sequence). The data belong to a study of cytomegalovirus exposure and HLA in healthy donors. Broader study findings: Several top significant clusters appeared, in a later analysis, to be linked to common viral pathogens.

13 Jbeta primers and 60 Vbeta primers were used for the PCR. Repertoires were generated with immunoSEQ multiplex PCR, while TCRdb's copy carries only in-frame clones and drops some. The sample lists under 200,000 clones, approximately 72% occurring once. Sequenced: PBMCs. The sequence derives from a man between 45 and 60 years old in good health and CMV-seronegative. The chain links TRBV5-4 to TRBJ2-7, with 9 bases lining up with TRBD1. CDR3 protein: CASSLAGMGQGKFYEQYF. The CDR3 DNA reads as TGTGCCAGCAGCTTGGCCGGGATGGGACAGGGAAAGTTCTACGAGCAGTACTTC.